A selection of T cell receptor beta chains follows, all from one sample in a study of Ad26.COV2.S vaccination and SARS-CoV-2 variants. Clones were read by immunoSEQ multiplex PCR, and TCRdb kept only the in-frame ones, dropping some. The sample lists 400,000 to 450,000 clones, around 90% occurring once. Sequenced here: peripheral blood, sampled in a trial of Ad26.COV2.S vaccine versus placebo. These receptors came from a person between 18 and 60 years old who received the Ad26.COV2.S COVID-19 vaccine or a placebo. Each CDR3 is given with its conserved first and last residue. A D gene is named only where the DNA matches it firmly. Only part of the rows carry a size: once, few, many, or a class if the clone is expanded.

TRBV23-1,TRBJ2-5,-,-,TGCGCCAGCAGTCAATCTGGGGGGCGCAGACAGACCCAGTACTTC,CASSQSGGRRQTQYF
TRBV4-3,TRBJ2-3,many,TRBD2,TGCGCCAGCAGCCAAGATGCTAGCGGGACAAGGGCAGATACGCAGTATTTT,CASSQDASGTRADTQYF
TRBV12-3/TRBV12-4,TRBJ2-7,-,-,TGTGCCAGCACCAAGACTAGTACCGACGAGCAGTACTTC,CASTKTSTDEQYF
TRBV18,TRBJ2-2,-,TRBD1,TGTGCCAGCTCACCTATGACAGGGATTCAAGCCACCGGGGAGCTGTTTTTT,CASSPMTGIQATGELFF
TRBV30,TRBJ2-3,-,TRBD2,TGTGCCTGGAGTTATAGCGGGACCCCCGGAGATACGCAGTATTTT,CAWSYSGTPGDTQYF
TRBV4-3,TRBJ2-3,-,TRBD2,TGCGCCAGCAGCCCGTATCAACGACTAGCGGGATCCCTGGATACGCAGTATTTT,CASSPYQRLAGSLDTQYF
TRBV5-6,TRBJ2-5,-,-,TGTGCCAGCAGCGCCGGGACTCGGGGGCGAGAGACCCAGTACTTC,CASSAGTRGRETQYF
TRBV5-4,TRBJ2-7,few,-,TGTGCCTACTCGGTTGGTAGCTACGAGCAGTACTTC,CAYSVGSYEQYF
TRBV5-6,TRBJ1-1,-,-,TGTGCCAGCAGCTTGGTGAAGGGCCCCGGGACTGAAGCTTTCTTT,CASSLVKGPGTEAFF
TRBV19,TRBJ2-1,-,-,TGTGCCAGTAGGCCACTAGCTGCCTCCTACAATGAGCAGTTCTTC,CASRPLAASYNEQFF
TRBV7-9,TRBJ2-7,-,TRBD1,TGTGCCAGCAGCTCGACAGGGGGCGGCTACGAGCAGTACTTC,CASSSTGGGYEQYF
TRBV28,TRBJ1-2,-,-,TGTGCCAGCAATTATAGAGACAGTTATGGCTACACCTTC,CASNYRDSYGYTF
TRBV19,TRBJ2-7,-,TRBD1,TGTGCCAGTAGTACGGGACAGAACTACGAGCAGTACTTC,CASSTGQNYEQYF
TRBV5-6,TRBJ1-5,-,-,TGTGCCAGCAGCTTCGGGCAGTCCGGTCAGCCCCAGCATTTT,CASSFGQSGQPQHF
TRBV27,TRBJ1-6,-,-,TGTGCCAGCAGTTTCCTCTCCGAGGGTGGGGGTACTAATTCACCCCTCCACTTT,CASSFLSEGGGTNSPLHF
TRBV4-3,TRBJ1-2,-,-,TGCGCCAGCAGCCTCGTCAGGGGTGGTAACTATGGCTACACCTTC,CASSLVRGGNYGYTF
TRBV18,TRBJ2-7,-,-,TGTGCCAGCTCACCAAACGGGGTCGCCTACGAGCAGTACTTC,CASSPNGVAYEQYF
TRBV7-2,TRBJ1-1,-,TRBD1,TGTGCCAGCATCCTCCAAGGGGGCGCGGACACTGAAGCTTTCTTT,CASILQGGADTEAFF
TRBV7-9,TRBJ2-1,-,TRBD2,TGTGCCAGCAGCTTTCCGGGGACTAGCGGGAGGAATGAGCAGTTCTTC,CASSFPGTSGRNEQFF
TRBV10-3,TRBJ1-2,-,-,TGTGCCATCAGACCCGGTAGGGGCGGCTACACCTTC,CAIRPGRGGYTF
TRBV5-1,TRBJ2-2,-,TRBD2,TGCGCCAGCAGCTCCGGACTAGCGGGACTTATAGACACCGGGGAGCTGTTTTTT,CASSSGLAGLIDTGELFF
TRBV30,TRBJ1-4,-,TRBD1,TGTGCCTGGAGTGTACGAAGGACAGGCCGTGCAACTAATGAAAAACTGTTTTTT,CAWSVRRTGRATNEKLFF
TRBV21-1,TRBJ2-4,-,-,TGTGCCAGCAGCCGAAGGTGTTCCGGAGCCAAAAACATTCAGTACTTC,CASSRRCSGAKNIQYF
TRBV12-5,TRBJ2-6,-,TRBD1,TGTGCTAGTGGTTTGTTCTCTAGGGACAGATTCTCTGGGGCCAACGTCCTGACTTTC,CASGLFSRDRFSGANVLTF
TRBV4-2,TRBJ1-2,-,-,TGTGCCAGCAGCCAACAGGTAGGCGGCTACACCTTC,CASSQQVGGYTF
TRBV6-5,TRBJ1-6,-,-,TGTGCCAGCAGTTATGTAGGGAATTCACCCCTCCACTTT,CASSYVGNSPLHF
TRBV4-1,TRBJ2-1,-,-,TGCGCCAGCAGCCAAGTGTCTAGCGGAAGGGGGTATGAGCAGTTCTTC,CASSQVSSGRGYEQFF
TRBV10-3,TRBJ1-1,-,TRBD1,TGTGCCAGCTCAAACAGGGGCGAGGACACTGAAGCTTTCTTT,CASSNRGEDTEAFF
TRBV5-4,TRBJ2-5,-,-,TGTGCCAGCAGCTTTCGGGCTACCGGGGCAGAGACCCAGTACTTC,CASSFRATGAETQYF
TRBV6-5,TRBJ2-7,-,-,TGTGCCAGCAGTTACCCCCTGGGGGACGAGCAGTACTTC,CASSYPLGDEQYF
TRBV27,TRBJ1-2,-,TRBD1,TGTGCCAGCAGTTTATACGGACAGGGCTATGGCTACACCTTC,CASSLYGQGYGYTF
TRBV18,TRBJ2-1,-,TRBD2,TGTGCCAGCTCACCACTTCCCAGCGGGAGGGGTAAAATGAATGAGCAGTTCTTC,CASSPLPSGRGKMNEQFF
TRBV19,TRBJ2-1,-,TRBD2,TGTGCCAGTAGTATAGGTTCTAGCGGGAGGAATGAGCAGTTCTTC,CASSIGSSGRNEQFF
TRBV7-2,TRBJ2-3,once,-,TGTGCCAGCAGCTTAGGGTCCAGGGATACGCAGTATTTT,CASSLGSRDTQYF
TRBV5-6,TRBJ2-7,-,-,TGTGCCAGCAGCCTCTTGAGTCGGGACGCCTACGAGCAGTACTTC,CASSLLSRDAYEQYF
TRBV10-3,TRBJ2-7,-,-,TGTGCCATCAGTGAGCCGCCCAATTGGGAGCAGTACTTC,CAISEPPNWEQYF
TRBV3-1/TRBV3-2,TRBJ1-1,-,TRBD1,TGTGCCAGCAGCCAACTAGGGACAGGGGTCGGCGGTACTGAAGCTTTCTTT,CASSQLGTGVGGTEAFF
TRBV5-6,TRBJ1-1,-,-,TGTGCCAGCAGCGCGAGGTACAGCCCGGGTGAAGCTTTCTTT,CASSARYSPGEAFF
TRBV29-1,TRBJ1-1,-,-,TGCAGCGTTGAAGGGCCCAACCTGAACACTGAAGCTTTCTTT,CSVEGPNLNTEAFF